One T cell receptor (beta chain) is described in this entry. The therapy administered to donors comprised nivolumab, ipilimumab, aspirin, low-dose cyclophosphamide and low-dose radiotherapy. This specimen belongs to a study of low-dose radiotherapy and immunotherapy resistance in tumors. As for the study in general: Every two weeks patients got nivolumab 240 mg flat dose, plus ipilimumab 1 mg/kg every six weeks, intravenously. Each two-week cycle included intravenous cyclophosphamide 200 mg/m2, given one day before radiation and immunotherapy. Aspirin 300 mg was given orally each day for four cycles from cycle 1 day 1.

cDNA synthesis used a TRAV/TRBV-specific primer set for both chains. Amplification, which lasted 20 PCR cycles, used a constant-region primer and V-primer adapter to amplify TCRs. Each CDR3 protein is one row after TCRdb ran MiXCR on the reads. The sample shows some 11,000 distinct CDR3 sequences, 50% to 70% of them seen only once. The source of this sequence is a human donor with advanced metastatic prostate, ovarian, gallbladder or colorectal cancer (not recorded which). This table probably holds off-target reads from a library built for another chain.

CDR3 region: CASSPRTVYRELFF. CDR3 bases: TGTGCCAGCAGTCCACGGACTGTCTACCGGGAGCTGTTTTTT. This sequence joins TRBV6-2 or TRBV6-3 and TRBJ2-2; D is perhaps TRBD2 (5 bases). V lost 5 bases and J 9 bases, leaving 16 bases between the germline ends. The CDR3 sequence is 14 residues long. CDR1 is MNHEY, CDR2 SVGEGT, per germline.